Shown below are 23 T cell receptor beta chains from a single sample sequenced in a study of cytomegalovirus exposure and HLA in healthy donors. The PCR used 60 Vbeta and 13 Jbeta primers. Libraries were prepared by immunoSEQ multiplex PCR; TCRdb keeps only in-frame clonotypes and omits some of them. This table lists some 31,000 clones. Material for sequencing was PBMCs. Receptors were obtained from a woman aged 40 to 55 in good health and CMV-seropositive.

V is TRBV27 and J is TRBJ2-7; 10 nucleotides match TRBD2. Germline V gene lookup returns CDR1 MNHEY and CDR2 SMNVEV (reference sequence). There are 13 residues in the CDR3. V lost 8 bases to trimming and J lost 3 bases; unmatched junction nucleotides: 4. In nucleotides, the CDR3 is TGTGCCAGCTCCTGGACTAGCGGCTACGAGCAGTACTTC. Encoded protein: CASSWTSGYEQYF.

Regarding this clone: Other DNA sequences in the sample encode the same CDR3. V is TRBV5-4 and J is TRBJ2-7, with 9 bases fitting TRBD1. Germline CDR1 is SGHNT and CDR2 is YYREEE (reference sequence). The CDR3 has 14 residues. V lost 0 bases and J lost 2; bases outside the gene matches: 0. CDR3 sequence reads: CASSLGQGAYEQYF. CDR3 coding DNA: TGTGCCAGCAGCTTGGGACAGGGGGCCTACGAGCAGTACTTC.

The genes are TRBV9 and TRBJ2-2; 11 positions agree with TRBD1. Germline V CDR1 and CDR2: SGDLS, YYNGEE. Losses at the gene ends were 4 bases for V and 4 bases for J; bases not matched to a gene: 9. The CDR3 is 17 amino acids. For the CDR3, the DNA is TGTGCCAGCAGCCCTCGGACAGGGGGCGTTAGCACCGGGGAGCTGTTTTTT. This encodes CASSPRTGGVSTGELFF.

In DNA, the CDR3 is TGTGCCACCAGAGGGGAAAAACCCAATCAGCCCCAGCATTTT. Residues: CATRGEKPNQPQHF. V usage is TRBV25-1 and J usage is TRBJ1-5, with D maybe TRBD1 (5 bases). Trimming cost V 10 bases and J 3 bases, with 16 bases left between them. Germline CDR1 is MGHDK and CDR2 is SYGVNS. This CDR3 is built from 14 residues.

The CDR3 sequence is CAWTRELFLDTGELFF. CDR3 DNA sequence: TGTGCCTGGACCAGGGAATTATTCCTGGACACCGGGGAGCTGTTTTTT. This chain uses TRBV30 with TRBJ2-2, with D tentatively TRBD1 (5 bases). Trimming left V 4 bases short and J 3 bases short, with 18 bases between. The CDR3 runs to 16 residues. The germline V gene encodes CDR1 GTSNPN and CDR2 SVGIG (reference sequence).

The chain employs TRBV4-3 and TRBJ1-1; the match to TRBD1 covers 7 bases. The CDR3 loop spans 15 amino acids. V shed 2 bases and J 5 bases; nucleotides not matched to a gene: 8. Germline V gene lookup returns CDR1 LGHNA and CDR2 YSLEER. CDR3: CASSQQGGMRTEAFF. In DNA, the CDR3 is TGCGCCAGCAGCCAACAAGGGGGCATGAGGACTGAAGCTTTCTTT.

J is TRBJ2-1 and V is TRBV19, with a tentative D call TRBD2 (6 bases). The CDR3 sequence is 15 residues long. The V end was cut by 4 bases, the J end by 0 bases, with 10 bases between. Germline CDR1 LNHDA, CDR2 SQIVND (reference sequence). CDR3 coding DNA: TGTGCCAGTAGTAGCGGGACCTCCTCCTACAATGAGCAGTTCTTC. Protein sequence: CASSSGTSSYNEQFF.

The genes are TRBV5-1 and TRBJ1-2; D is unresolved. V dropped 0 bases and J dropped 4 bases, with 10 bases sitting between them. The CDR3 totals 14 residues. Germline CDR1 reads SGHRS; CDR2 reads YFSETQ. The CDR3 DNA reads TGCGCCAGCAGCTTGGATCCAGGCAGCTATGGCTACACCTTC. Residues: CASSLDPGSYGYTF. Combining the CDR3 with reference TRBV5-1 and TRBJ1-2 gives the whole variable domain KAGVTQTPRYLIKTRGQQVTLSCSPISGHRSVSWYQQTPGQGLQFLFEYFSETQRNKGNFPGRFSGRQFSNSRSEMNVSTLELGDSALYLCASSLDPGSYGYTFGSGTRLTVV.

CDR3 in amino acids: CASSQGFKGQGPGTQYF. CDR3 coding DNA: TGCGCCAGCAGCCAGGGATTCAAGGGACAGGGTCCTGGGACGCAGTATTTT. The chain links TRBV4-1 to TRBJ2-3, with TRBD1 matching 9 bases. The CDR3 has 17 residues. Losses at the gene ends were 3 bases for V and 9 bases for J; bases not matched to a gene: 16. In germline, CDR1 is MGHRA, CDR2 YSYEKL.

J is TRBJ2-7 and V is TRBV5-4; perhaps TRBD2 as D (7 bases). V was shortened by 3 bases and J by 5 bases, with 18 bases between the two germline ends. CDR1 is SGHNT, CDR2 YYREEE, per germline (reference sequence). CDR3 length equals 15 residues. The CDR3: CASSSPGRGSHEQYF. In DNA form, the CDR3 reads TGTGCCAGCAGCTCCCCGGGGAGGGGGAGCCACGAGCAGTACTTC.

The chain combines TRBV7-8 with TRBJ2-3, with 12 bases fitting TRBD2. This CDR3 spans 16 amino acids. Germline CDR1 reads SGHVS; CDR2 reads FQNEAQ. The junction had 11 bases not matched to a gene; V was cut back by 5 bases and J by 8 bases. The CDR3 DNA is TGTGCCAGCAGCCCTGCTAGAGCTAGCGGGAGGGGTACGCAGTATTTT. Its translation: CASSPARASGRGTQYF.

The V and J genes are TRBV30 and TRBJ1-4; 11 bases agree with TRBD1. Per germline, CDR1 GTSNPN and CDR2 SVGIG (reference sequence). The junction had 5 bases not matched to a gene; V was cut back by 1 base and J by 1 base. The CDR3 consists of 17 residues. This CDR3 reads CAWSDGDRGLTNEKLFF. The DNA for the CDR3 is TGTGCCTGGAGTGACGGGGACAGGGGGTTAACTAATGAAAAACTGTTTTTT.

The chain combines TRBV7-9 with TRBJ2-7, with 9 bases identical to TRBD2. The CDR3 length is 14 residues. The V gene end was trimmed by 4 bases and the J gene end by 6 bases; junction bases not matched to a gene: 7. Germline V CDR1 and CDR2: SEHNR, FQNEAQ (reference sequence). The CDR3, as DNA: TGTGCCAGCAGCTGGTCCGGGACTAGCTCCGAGCAGTACTTC. Translated: CASSWSGTSSEQYF. The full variable domain, its missing parts supplied by reference TRBV7-9 and TRBJ2-7, is DTGVSQNPRHKITKRGQNVTFRCDPISEHNRLYWYRQTLGQGPEFLTYFQNEAQLEKSRLLSDRFSAERPKGSFSTLEIQRTEQGDSAMYLCASSWSGTSSEQYFGPGTRLTVT.

The gene calls are TRBV7-8 and TRBJ2-7; TRBD2 agrees at 11 bases. J lost 6 bases, V lost 4 bases, and 2 bases had no gene match. CDR1 is SGHVS, CDR2 FQNEAQ, per germline. This CDR3 region has 13 residues. The CDR3 here is CASSSGLAVEQYF. The CDR3 coding sequence is TGTGCCAGCAGCTCGGGACTAGCGGTCGAGCAGTACTTC.

The CDR3 DNA sequence: TGTGCCTGGAGTTTCGGGTCGGGGAATCAGCCCCAGCATTTT. It translates to CAWSFGSGNQPQHF. The V and J genes are TRBV30 and TRBJ1-5; D unclear. CDR3 size: 14 residues. CDR1 GTSNPN and CDR2 SVGIG come from the germline V gene (reference sequence). V was clipped by 2 bases and J by 4 bases, with 12 bases between them.

Here the CDR3 reads CASSWGPPGAHSNQPQHF. CDR3 in DNA: TGCGCCAGCAGCTGGGGGCCCCCCGGGGCACATAGCAATCAGCCCCAGCATTTT. V is TRBV5-1 and J is TRBJ1-5; D is possibly TRBD1 (6 bases). The CDR3 extends over 18 amino acids. Trimming left V 3 bases short and J 0 bases short, with 19 bases between. Germline values: CDR1 SGHRS, CDR2 YFSETQ.

The V and J genes are TRBV5-1 and TRBJ2-7; D possibly corresponds to TRBD2 (6 bases). The CDR3 extends over 16 amino acids. V was shortened by 1 base and J by 5 bases, with 19 bases between the two germline ends. Germline CDR1 SGHRS, CDR2 YFSETQ. CDR3 sequence reads: CASSLQRGFVQNEQYF. CDR3 nucleotide sequence: TGCGCCAGCAGCTTGCAACGGGGGTTCGTCCAGAACGAGCAGTACTTC. Together with reference TRBV5-1 and TRBJ2-7, the CDR3 gives the full variable domain: KAGVTQTPRYLIKTRGQQVTLSCSPISGHRSVSWYQQTPGQGLQFLFEYFSETQRNKGNFPGRFSGRQFSNSRSEMNVSTLELGDSALYLCASSLQRGFVQNEQYFGPGTRLTVT.

The chain is built from TRBV7-2 and TRBJ2-7; TRBD2 might be the D (6 bases). CDR3 size: 14 residues. The germline gives CDR1 SGHTA, CDR2 FQGNSA. V was shortened by 2 bases and J by 0 bases, with 8 bases between the two germline ends. CDR3: CASSLSSGSYEQYF. The CDR3 DNA reads as TGTGCCAGCAGCTTAAGTAGCGGCTCCTACGAGCAGTACTTC.

The genes are TRBV7-8 and TRBJ2-3, with 8 bases that match TRBD2. Looked up from germline, CDR1 is SGHVS and CDR2 is FQNEAQ. The CDR3 is made up of 16 amino acids. V was clipped by 5 bases and J by 5 bases; unmatched bases: 12. The CDR3 region is CASSRTGGNVGDTQYF. The CDR3 region has the DNA TGTGCCAGCAGCCGGACGGGAGGGAACGTTGGAGATACGCAGTATTTT.

This chain joins TRBV7-9 and TRBJ1-2, with TRBD1 matching over 9 bases. The ends lost 1 base at V and 5 bases at J; junction bases unmatched: 2. The CDR3 contains 14 residues. Germline assignment: CDR1 SEHNR and CDR2 FQNEAQ (reference sequence). The CDR3 is CASSLGGTGYGYTF. DNA of the CDR3: TGTGCCAGCAGCTTAGGAGGGACAGGGTATGGCTACACCTTC.

The chain recombines TRBV5-6 with TRBJ2-5, with D perhaps TRBD1 (6 bases). Trimming took 5 bases from V and 5 from J, leaving 10 bases between them. This CDR3 has 12 residues. Germline V gene sequence: CDR1 SGHDT, CDR2 YYEEEE. CDR3 protein: CASRQGGETQYF. DNA for the CDR3: TGTGCCAGCAGACAGGGCGGCGAGACCCAGTACTTC. Full variable domain (rest looked up from reference TRBV5-6 and TRBJ2-5): DAGVTQSPTHLIKTRGQQVTLRCSPKSGHDTVSWYQQALGQGPQFIFQYYEEEERQRGNFPDRFSGHQFPNYSSELNVNALLLGDSALYLCASRQGGETQYFGPGTRLLVL.

V and J are TRBV9 and TRBJ1-2; D is perhaps TRBD1 (6 bases). Between the trimmed V and J ends, which lost 4 bases and 4 bases, there was a span of 11 bases. Looked up from germline, CDR1 is SGDLS and CDR2 is YYNGEE. This CDR3 is built from 13 residues. The CDR3 sequence: CASSSYRAYGYTF. For the CDR3, the DNA is TGTGCCAGCAGCTCGTACAGGGCCTATGGCTACACCTTC.

This rearrangement joins TRBV7-9 to TRBJ2-4; D might be TRBD1 (8 bases). V was pared by 5 bases and J by 7 bases, with 18 bases between. Germline values: CDR1 SEHNR, CDR2 FQNEAQ (reference sequence). This CDR3 spans 15 amino acids. Here the CDR3 reads CASSPRGQGGNIQYF. CDR3 DNA sequence: TGTGCCAGCAGCCCCAGGGGGCAGGGGGGGAACATTCAGTACTTC.